Below are 15 T cell receptor beta chains sequenced from a single sample in a study of identical twins. TCRdb processed the 5' RACE reads anew with MiXCR; each CDR3 protein has one entry. The sample has about 520,000 distinct CDR3 sequences, roughly 21% seen once. The same data also went into a second study, on T cells expressing NK-cell markers.

The sample comprised CD4+ T cells sorted from blood. Source of these receptors: a woman aged 18-29 years in good health.

V is TRBV10-3 and J is TRBJ2-1, with D perhaps given as TRBD1 or TRBD2 (5 bases each). The V end was cut by 4 bases, the J end by 4 bases, with 14 bases between. This CDR3 spans 15 amino acids. Germline lookup yields CDR1 ENHRY and CDR2 SYGVKD. The CDR3 DNA sequence: TGTGCCATCAGTGGGATGTCGGGGCAGTACAATGAGCAGTTCTTC. Its translation: CAISGMSGQYNEQFF.

This clonotype was counted once. This chain links TRBV5-6 with TRBJ2-3; D gene ambiguous. Between the trimmed V and J ends, which lost 3 bases and 2 bases, there was a span of 4 bases. CDR1 is SGHDT, CDR2 YYEEEE, per germline. This CDR3 is built from 12 residues. CDR3 nucleotides: TGTGCCAGCAGCTGGTACACAGATACGCAGTATTTT. It yields the protein CASSWYTDTQYF.

V gene TRBV11-2 combines with J gene TRBJ2-4; the D gene is possibly TRBD2 (5 bases). Germline V gene sequence: CDR1 SGHAT, CDR2 FQNNGV. Trimming removed 6 bases from V and 1 base from J, with 10 bases in between. This CDR3 comprises 14 residues. The CDR3 region has the DNA TGTGCCAGCAGGCCCTCGGGGGCCAAAAACATTCAGTACTTC. The encoded protein is CASRPSGAKNIQYF.

The CDR3 DNA sequence: TGTGCCAGCTCACCTTGGGCAGGTCCAGAGACCCAGTACTTC. Its translation: CASSPWAGPETQYF. The chain combines TRBV18 with TRBJ2-5; D is ambiguous. V dropped 3 bases and J dropped 4 bases, with 12 bases sitting between them. The CDR3 contains 14 residues. From germline, CDR1 is KGHSH and CDR2 LQKENI.

The V and J genes are TRBV6-5 and TRBJ1-4; D is possibly TRBD1 (5 bases). Per germline, CDR1 MNHEY and CDR2 SVGAGI. Trimming removed 3 bases at V and 7 bases at J, with 9 bases between. The CDR3 covers 13 residues. The CDR3 spells CASSYLRAEKLFF. In DNA, the CDR3 is TGTGCCAGCAGTTATCTCAGGGCTGAAAAACTGTTTTTT.

The V gene is TRBV12-3 or TRBV12-4, the J gene TRBJ2-7; 9 bases fit TRBD1. The CDR3 consists of 15 residues. With 8 bases clipped from V and 1 base from J, the junction kept 9 bases outside the gene matches. Here the CDR3 DNA reads TGTGCCAGCGTCCGGTCGGACAGGGGTTCCTACGAGCAGTACTTC. This sequence encodes CASVRSDRGSYEQYF.

This clonotype was seen more than once but under ten times. V usage is TRBV5-1 and J usage is TRBJ2-1, with 9 bases lining up with TRBD2. This CDR3 has 16 residues. J was trimmed by 5 bases and V by 2 bases; bases with no gene match: 8. The V gene's germline CDR1 is SGHRS and CDR2 YFSETQ. CDR3 loop: CASSLRLAAENNEQFF. The CDR3 region has the DNA TGCGCCAGCAGCTTACGACTAGCGGCCGAAAACAATGAGCAGTTCTTC.

The J gene is TRBJ1-5, the V gene TRBV15; D might be TRBD1 (6 bases). CDR1 is LNHNV, CDR2 YYDKDF, per germline (reference sequence). This CDR3 is built from 17 residues. V was trimmed by 1 base and J by 6 bases, leaving 19 bases between them. The CDR3 spells CATSRGGGGGGPQPQHF. CDR3 DNA sequence: TGTGCCACCAGCAGAGGAGGGGGTGGGGGTGGACCTCAGCCCCAGCATTTT.

The chain carries TRBV6-1 and TRBJ1-5, with 8 bases that match TRBD1. CDR3 length: 15 amino acids. V gave up 6 bases and J gave up 9 bases; unmatched junction bases: 13. Germline CDR1 MNHNS, CDR2 SASEGT. The CDR3 loop reads CASRGPPTGVGPQHF. The CDR3 DNA sequence: TGTGCCAGCAGAGGGCCACCGACAGGGGTTGGGCCCCAGCATTTT.

The chain couples TRBV29-1 to TRBJ1-2; a weak D match, TRBD1 (6 bases). The V and J ends lost 7 bases and 8 bases respectively, with 17 bases between them. From germline, CDR1 is SQVTM and CDR2 ANQGSEA. The length of the CDR3 is 12 residues. The CDR3 DNA is TGCAGCGCAACCAGGGGATTTGACGGCTACACCTTC. Translated, it gives CSATRGFDGYTF.

The chain recombines TRBV6-2 or TRBV6-3 with TRBJ2-7; D is unresolved. The CDR3 length is 15 residues. The V end was cut by 3 bases, the J end by 4 bases, with 16 bases between. Germline V gene sequence: CDR1 MNHEY, CDR2 SVGEGT. CDR3 coding DNA: TGTGCCAGCAGTTATGGTCCCTCCACCATATACGAGCAGTACTTC. Translated, it gives CASSYGPSTIYEQYF.

J is TRBJ2-7 and V is TRBV7-2; tentatively, D is TRBD1 (6 bases). This CDR3 comprises 14 residues. Trimming took 1 base from V and 4 from J, leaving 11 bases between them. Germline V gene sequence: CDR1 SGHTA, CDR2 FQGNSA. CDR3: CASSLGSGEYEQYF. The CDR3 DNA follows: TGTGCCAGCAGCTTAGGGTCAGGGGAATACGAGCAGTACTTC.

The sample holds a few counts of this clonotype. The genes are TRBV12-3 or TRBV12-4 and TRBJ1-1, with 8 bases identical to TRBD1. The CDR3 length is 14 residues. Trimming at V came to 6 bases and at J to 5 bases, leaving 8 bases not matched to a gene. The CDR3 sequence: CASRTGQGGTEAFF. The CDR3 DNA reads as TGTGCCAGCAGAACCGGACAGGGAGGGACTGAAGCTTTCTTT.

This clonotype was detected only a few times. The rearrangement uses TRBV9 and TRBJ2-3; 7 bases map to TRBD1. The CDR3 loop spans 15 amino acids. Germline V CDR1 and CDR2: SGDLS, YYNGEE. J was trimmed by 4 bases and V by 3 bases; bases with no gene match: 8. CDR3 loop: CASSAPGGEADTQYF. For the CDR3, the DNA is TGTGCCAGCAGCGCCCCAGGGGGAGAGGCAGATACGCAGTATTTT.

CDR3 DNA sequence: TGTGCCAGCAGCGGAAGGGGGGATGTCCCAAGGGAGCAGTACTTC. Residues: CASSGRGDVPREQYF. The rearrangement links TRBV7-9 to TRBJ2-7, with D perhaps TRBD1 or TRBD2 (6 bases each). The CDR3 is made up of 15 amino acids. Deletions cut 5 bases from V and 7 bases from J, with 21 bases between. Germline CDR1 SEHNR, CDR2 FQNEAQ (reference sequence). The full variable domain, in which reference TRBV7-9 and TRBJ2-7 provide the parts outside the CDR3, is DTGVSQNPRHKITKRGQNVTFRCDPISEHNRLYWYRQTLGQGPEFLTYFQNEAQLEKSRLLSDRFSAERPKGSFSTLEIQRTEQGDSAMYLCASSGRGDVPREQYFGPGTRLTVT.